The 3 T cell receptor beta chains below were found in one sample sequenced in a study of blood T cell repertoires in COVID-19. Generated by immunoSEQ multiplex PCR, the TCRdb table keeps only in-frame clones and is missing some. Seen here are about 45,000 clones, 90% observed once, and the top ten hold around 5%. The material sequenced was peripheral blood. All receptors derive from a human donor in a cohort sampled during active COVID-19.

The chain employs TRBV19 and TRBJ2-3; 8 nucleotides match TRBD2. CDR3 length: 13 amino acids. V was clipped by 6 bases and J by 4 bases; unmatched bases: 3. Germline CDR1 and CDR2: LNHDA and SQIVND (reference sequence). Here the CDR3 DNA reads TGTGCCAGTAGGGAGCGGGAGCCAGATACGCAGTATTTT. Translation: CASREREPDTQYF.

The chain has TRBV27 and TRBJ2-3; the D gene is possibly TRBD2 (6 bases). The CDR3 sequence is 15 residues long. In germline, CDR1 is MNHEY, CDR2 SMNVEV (reference sequence). V lost 4 bases, J lost 5 bases, and 16 bases lay in between. The DNA of the CDR3 is TGTGCCAGCAGTTCGCCCCCTAGCGTACAAGATACGCAGTATTTT. It codes for CASSSPPSVQDTQYF.

The V and J genes are TRBV11-2 and TRBJ2-7; D is possibly TRBD1 (6 bases). Per germline, CDR1 SGHAT and CDR2 FQNNGV. The germline V and J ends were trimmed by 1 base and 3 bases, with 7 bases remaining between them. This CDR3 spans 13 amino acids. The CDR3 bases are TGTGCCAGCAGCTTAGCAGGGGACTACGAGCAGTACTTC. This codes for CASSLAGDYEQYF.